The 2 T cell receptor beta chains reported below all come from one sample, sequenced in a study of graft-versus-host responses after intestinal transplantation. Sequenced by immunoSEQ multiplex PCR; TCRdb stores in-frame clones only, minus some. The table shows about 110,000 clones, with just over 90% occurring only once. Their cognate antigens are unknown. The sequencing used unstimulated CD8+ T cells sorted from spleen or lymph node cells, collected before intestinal transplant. Every receptor here comes from a human donor who received an intestinal transplant.

The V gene is TRBV27, the J gene TRBJ2-7; 15 bases agree with TRBD2. The CDR3 length is 16 residues. Germline V gene data show CDR1 as MNHEY and CDR2 as SMNVEV (reference sequence). J gave up 3 bases and V 5 bases, and 5 bases lay outside the gene matches. This CDR3 is CASSQGLAGGDYEQYF. DNA of the CDR3: TGTGCCAGCAGTCAAGGACTAGCGGGGGGGGACTACGAGCAGTACTTC.

The chain has TRBV27 and TRBJ2-1, with 10 nucleotides matching TRBD1. This CDR3 is built from 13 residues. The V and J ends lost 7 bases and 7 bases, in that order; junction bases with no gene match: 4. CDR1 is MNHEY, CDR2 SMNVEV, per germline (reference sequence). CDR3 DNA: TGTGCCAGCATTGACAGGGGGCGGAATGAGCAGTTCTTC. This sequence encodes CASIDRGRNEQFF.